This TCR beta chain was captured by sequencing in a study of blood T cell repertoires in COVID-19. Study-level information: Samples taken during acute and convalescent COVID-19 were collected in the United States, Italy and Spain.

Trimming stripped 4 bases from V and 0 bases from J, with 11 bases between. The length of the CDR3 is 14 residues. The germline V gene has CDR1 SGHRS and CDR2 YFSETQ. Sequencing was performed with immunoSEQ multiplex PCR; in TCRdb, only in-frame clones are kept and a portion is missing. The sample records around 290,000 clones, more than 75% being singletons. The study drew participants aged roughly 18 to 95 years from around 24 US areas. The TCR was taken from a woman in her late teens or twenties who had recovered from COVID-19. What was sequenced was PBMCs or T cells enriched from blood (not recorded which). This chain connects TRBV5-1 to TRBJ2-7; D may be TRBD2 (5 bases). The CDR3 here is CASSTLATSYEQYF. The CDR3 coding sequence is TGCGCCAGCAGCACCCTAGCTACCTCCTACGAGCAGTACTTC.